These T cell receptor beta chains were read from a single sample in a study of T cell responses to AZD1222 COVID-19 vaccine. The assay was immunoSEQ multiplex PCR, and TCRdb's table has in-frame clones only and misses some. Of roughly 160,000 clones listed, more than 80% are singletons. The sample in question was peripheral blood, obtained on day 0 of AZD1222 vaccination. These receptors were collected from an adult in good health. Both conserved end residues are part of each CDR3. Each record gives: V gene, clone size, J gene, D gene, CDR3 protein, CDR3 DNA. A D gene is named only where the DNA matches it firmly. Some rows mark clone size as missing; the rest say once, few, many or name a class of expanded clone.

v_gene: TRBV24-1; abundance: -; j_gene: TRBJ2-3; d_gene: TRBD2; CDR3aa: CATSSGLAGGRRTDTQYF; CDR3nt: TGTGCCACCAGTTCGGGACTAGCGGGGGGCCGACGCACAGATACGCAGTATTTT
v_gene: TRBV28; abundance: -; j_gene: TRBJ1-1; d_gene: -; CDR3aa: CASSPPIFATEAFF; CDR3nt: TGTGCCAGCAGTCCCCCGATTTTTGCCACTGAAGCTTTCTTT
v_gene: TRBV7-3; abundance: -; j_gene: TRBJ2-1; d_gene: TRBD2; CDR3aa: CASSLSGGSSYNEQFF; CDR3nt: TGTGCCAGCAGCTTAAGCGGGGGGAGCTCCTACAATGAGCAGTTCTTC
v_gene: TRBV19; abundance: -; j_gene: TRBJ1-1; d_gene: -; CDR3aa: CASKSPALNTEAFF; CDR3nt: TGTGCCAGTAAGAGTCCAGCCCTGAACACTGAAGCTTTCTTT
v_gene: TRBV7-3; abundance: -; j_gene: TRBJ2-1; d_gene: TRBD1; CDR3aa: CASSRSTGAYNEQFF; CDR3nt: TGTGCCAGCAGCCGCAGTACAGGGGCTTACAATGAGCAGTTCTTC
v_gene: TRBV2; abundance: -; j_gene: TRBJ2-2; d_gene: -; CDR3aa: CASRRIPTGELFF; CDR3nt: TGTGCCAGCCGAAGAATACCCACCGGGGAGCTGTTTTTT
v_gene: TRBV15; abundance: -; j_gene: TRBJ2-2; d_gene: TRBD2; CDR3aa: CATSGGASGELFF; CDR3nt: TGTGCCACCTCCGGGGGGGCCTCCGGGGAGCTGTTTTTT
v_gene: TRBV18; abundance: -; j_gene: TRBJ1-6; d_gene: -; CDR3aa: CASSPLRDDNSPLHF; CDR3nt: TGTGCCAGCTCACCACTCAGGGATGATAATTCACCCCTCCACTTT
v_gene: TRBV10-3; abundance: -; j_gene: TRBJ1-1; d_gene: -; CDR3aa: CAISEAANTEAFF; CDR3nt: TGTGCCATCAGTGAGGCAGCGAACACTGAAGCTTTCTTT
v_gene: TRBV30; abundance: -; j_gene: TRBJ1-6; d_gene: TRBD1; CDR3aa: CAEEDRPQGPLHF; CDR3nt: TGTGCCGAGGAGGACAGGCCACAAGGACCCCTCCACTTT
v_gene: TRBV7-9; abundance: -; j_gene: TRBJ2-7; d_gene: -; CDR3aa: CASSLDRAYEQYF; CDR3nt: TGTGCCAGCAGCTTAGATCGCGCCTACGAGCAGTACTTC
v_gene: TRBV11-3; abundance: -; j_gene: TRBJ2-5; d_gene: -; CDR3aa: CASSRGGLRETQYF; CDR3nt: TGTGCCAGCAGCCGGGGCGGGCTGCGGGAGACCCAGTACTTC
v_gene: TRBV30; abundance: -; j_gene: TRBJ2-1; d_gene: -; CDR3aa: CAWSSVNEQFF; CDR3nt: TGTGCCTGGAGTTCAGTGAATGAGCAGTTCTTC
v_gene: TRBV6-5; abundance: few; j_gene: TRBJ1-5; d_gene: -; CDR3aa: CASSPGGRNQPQHF; CDR3nt: TGTGCCAGCAGTCCCGGGGGTAGAAATCAGCCCCAGCATTTT
v_gene: TRBV29-1; abundance: -; j_gene: TRBJ2-1; d_gene: -; CDR3aa: CSVEAIDLASHNEQFF; CDR3nt: TGCAGCGTTGAAGCTATAGACCTAGCCTCACACAATGAGCAGTTCTTC
v_gene: TRBV28; abundance: -; j_gene: TRBJ2-1; d_gene: -; CDR3aa: CASRGWGNEQFF; CDR3nt: TGTGCCAGCAGGGGGTGGGGTAATGAGCAGTTCTTC
v_gene: TRBV7-3; abundance: -; j_gene: TRBJ2-3; d_gene: TRBD1; CDR3aa: CASSTTGAATDTQYF; CDR3nt: TGTGCCAGCAGCACGACAGGGGCAGCGACAGATACGCAGTATTTT
v_gene: TRBV9; abundance: few; j_gene: TRBJ1-3; d_gene: -; CDR3aa: CASSVLGANSGNTIYF; CDR3nt: TGTGCCAGCAGCGTTCTGGGGGCGAACTCTGGAAACACCATATATTTT
v_gene: TRBV28; abundance: -; j_gene: TRBJ1-5; d_gene: TRBD1; CDR3aa: CASTQAGTGDQPQHF; CDR3nt: TGTGCCAGCACCCAGGCCGGGACAGGGGATCAGCCCCAGCATTTT
v_gene: TRBV7-2; abundance: -; j_gene: TRBJ2-7; d_gene: -; CDR3aa: CASSLVTARESEQYF; CDR3nt: TGTGCCAGCAGCTTAGTCACTGCCCGAGAGAGCGAGCAGTACTTC
v_gene: TRBV5-1; abundance: -; j_gene: TRBJ1-6; d_gene: TRBD1; CDR3aa: CASRRTPSPGQQSSYNSPLHF; CDR3nt: TGCGCCAGCAGGCGCACCCCTTCTCCGGGACAGCAGAGCTCCTATAATTCACCCCTCCACTTT
v_gene: TRBV5-4; abundance: -; j_gene: TRBJ1-1; d_gene: TRBD1; CDR3aa: CASSLTGATYTEAFF; CDR3nt: TGTGCCAGCAGCTTGACAGGGGCAACATACACTGAAGCTTTCTTT
v_gene: TRBV28; abundance: few; j_gene: TRBJ1-4; d_gene: -; CDR3aa: CASSLPARGEKLFF; CDR3nt: TGTGCCAGCAGTCTCCCTGCTCGAGGCGAAAAACTGTTTTTT
v_gene: TRBV5-4; abundance: -; j_gene: TRBJ2-2; d_gene: -; CDR3aa: CASSRSRDTGELFF; CDR3nt: TGTGCCAGCAGCCGTTCTAGGGACACCGGGGAGCTGTTTTTT
v_gene: TRBV12-5; abundance: few; j_gene: TRBJ1-6; d_gene: -; CDR3aa: CASGAGIQGRNSPLHF; CDR3nt: TGTGCTAGTGGTGCTGGGATCCAGGGGCGGAATTCACCCCTCCACTTT
v_gene: TRBV27; abundance: -; j_gene: TRBJ1-5; d_gene: -; CDR3aa: CASSYSKNSNQPQHF; CDR3nt: TGTGCCAGCAGCTACAGTAAGAATAGCAATCAGCCCCAGCATTTT
v_gene: TRBV7-3; abundance: -; j_gene: TRBJ2-3; d_gene: TRBD2; CDR3aa: CASSSGGYTDTQYF; CDR3nt: TGTGCCAGCAGCTCGGGGGGATACACAGATACGCAGTATTTT
v_gene: TRBV10-1; abundance: -; j_gene: TRBJ1-2; d_gene: -; CDR3aa: CASSESGRNYGYTF; CDR3nt: TGCGCCAGCAGTGAGTCAGGCAGAAACTATGGCTACACCTTC
v_gene: TRBV7-8; abundance: once; j_gene: TRBJ1-2; d_gene: TRBD1; CDR3aa: CASSLAGGGDGYTF; CDR3nt: TGTGCCAGCAGCCTCGCAGGGGGCGGAGATGGCTACACCTTC
v_gene: TRBV6-2/TRBV6-3; abundance: -; j_gene: TRBJ1-6; d_gene: -; CDR3aa: CASSYWGDNSPLHF; CDR3nt: TGTGCCAGCAGTTACTGGGGTGATAATTCACCCCTCCACTTT
v_gene: TRBV7-9; abundance: -; j_gene: TRBJ1-5; d_gene: -; CDR3aa: CASSLGQADQPQHF; CDR3nt: TGTGCCAGCAGCTTAGGGCAGGCGGATCAGCCCCAGCATTTT
v_gene: TRBV30; abundance: -; j_gene: TRBJ2-2; d_gene: -; CDR3aa: CAWSRRNTGELFF; CDR3nt: TGTGCCTGGTCCCGGAGGAACACCGGGGAGCTGTTTTTT
v_gene: TRBV15; abundance: once; j_gene: TRBJ1-2; d_gene: TRBD1; CDR3aa: CATSRGGTGVGYTF; CDR3nt: TGTGCCACCAGCAGAGGGGGGACAGGGGTAGGCTACACCTTC
v_gene: TRBV5-1; abundance: -; j_gene: TRBJ2-1; d_gene: TRBD2; CDR3aa: CASSSPTSGGLYNEQFF; CDR3nt: TGCGCCAGCAGCTCGCCGACTAGCGGGGGCCTTTACAATGAGCAGTTCTTC
v_gene: TRBV30; abundance: once; j_gene: TRBJ2-5; d_gene: -; CDR3aa: CAWSVGSETQYF; CDR3nt: TGTGCCTGGAGTGTAGGGTCGGAGACCCAGTACTTC